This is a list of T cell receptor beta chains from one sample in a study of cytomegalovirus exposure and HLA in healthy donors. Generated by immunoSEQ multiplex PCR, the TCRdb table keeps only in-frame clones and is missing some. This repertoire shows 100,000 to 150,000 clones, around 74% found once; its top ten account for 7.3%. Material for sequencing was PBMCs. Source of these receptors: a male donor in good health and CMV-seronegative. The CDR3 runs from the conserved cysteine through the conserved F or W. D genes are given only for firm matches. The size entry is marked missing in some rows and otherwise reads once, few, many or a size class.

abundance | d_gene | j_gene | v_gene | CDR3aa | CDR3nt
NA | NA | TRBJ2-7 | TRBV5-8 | CASSRVYEQYF | TGTGCCAGCAGCCGAGTCTACGAGCAGTACTTC
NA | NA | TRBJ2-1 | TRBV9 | CASSPGTRKEEQFF | TGTGCCAGCAGTCCTGGGACTCGGAAAGAGGAGCAGTTCTTC
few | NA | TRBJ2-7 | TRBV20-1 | CSATDRGEQYF | TGCAGTGCGACGGACAGAGGCGAGCAGTACTTC
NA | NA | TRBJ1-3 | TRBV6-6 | CASTIEGNTIYF | TGTGCCAGTACCATAGAGGGAAACACCATATATTTT
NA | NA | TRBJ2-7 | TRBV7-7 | CASSPGTGNYEQYF | TGTGCTAGCAGCCCCGGAACAGGAAACTACGAGCAGTACTTC
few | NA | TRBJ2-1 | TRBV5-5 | CASSLENEQFF | TGTGCCAGCAGCTTAGAGAATGAGCAGTTCTTC
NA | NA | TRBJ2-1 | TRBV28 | CASSLLGGLPREQFF | TGTGCCAGCAGTTTATTGGGGGGACTTCCCCGAGAGCAGTTCTTC
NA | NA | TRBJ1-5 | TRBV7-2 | CASSQGASNQPQHF | TGTGCCAGCAGCCAGGGTGCCAGCAATCAGCCCCAGCATTTT
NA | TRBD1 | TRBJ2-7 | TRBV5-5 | CASSYNHLDRALEQYF | TGTGCCAGCAGCTACAACCATCTGGACAGGGCTCTCGAGCAGTACTTC
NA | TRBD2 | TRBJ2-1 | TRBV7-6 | CASSFGLAGRGSYNEQFF | TGTGCCAGCAGCTTTGGACTAGCGGGAAGGGGCTCCTACAATGAGCAGTTCTTC
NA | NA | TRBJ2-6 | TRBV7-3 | CASSLIHSGANVLTF | TGTGCCAGCAGCTTAATACACTCTGGGGCCAACGTCCTGACTTTC
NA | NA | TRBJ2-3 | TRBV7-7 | CASSLGEAGAQYF | TGTGCTAGCAGCTTAGGAGAGGCAGGGGCGCAGTATTTT
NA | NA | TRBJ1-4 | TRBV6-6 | CASSTGITNEKLFF | TGTGCCAGCAGTACAGGGATCACTAATGAAAAACTGTTTTTT
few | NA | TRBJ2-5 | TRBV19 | CASSIGQAAETQYF | TGTGCCAGTAGTATAGGACAGGCTGCAGAGACCCAGTACTTC
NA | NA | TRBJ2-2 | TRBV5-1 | CASSFLTRSPDTGELFF | TGCGCCAGCAGCTTCCTTACTCGCTCCCCGGACACCGGGGAGCTGTTTTTT
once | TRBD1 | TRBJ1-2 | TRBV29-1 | CSVINPGQGAGGYTF | TGCAGCGTAATCAATCCGGGACAGGGGGCTGGTGGCTACACCTTC
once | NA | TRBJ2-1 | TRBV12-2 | CASRSLAVGTDNTYNEQFF | TGTGCAAGTCGCTCGCTGGCGGTTGGGACAGACAATACCTACAATGAGCAGTTCTTC
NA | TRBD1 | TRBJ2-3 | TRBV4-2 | CASSQVGQGKTDTQYF | TGTGCCAGCAGCCAAGTGGGACAGGGGAAAACAGATACGCAGTATTTT
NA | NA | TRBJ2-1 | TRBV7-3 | CASSLSLSSYNEQFF | TGTGCCAGCAGCTTATCTCTAAGCTCCTACAATGAGCAGTTCTTC
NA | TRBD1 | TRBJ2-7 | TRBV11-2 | CASSYVRQGYEQYF | TGTGCCAGCAGCTACGTTCGACAGGGCTACGAGCAGTACTTC
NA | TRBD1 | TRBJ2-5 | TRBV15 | CATSSFPVDREETQYF | TGTGCCACCAGCTCCTTCCCCGTTGACAGGGAAGAGACCCAGTACTTC
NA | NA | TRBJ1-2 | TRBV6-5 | CASSYSGRRNIYGYTF | TGTGCCAGCAGTTACTCTGGGAGACGGAATATCTATGGCTACACCTTC
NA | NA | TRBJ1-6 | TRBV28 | CASGEGGGLDYSPLHF | TGTGCCAGCGGAGAAGGGGGGGGATTAGATTACTCACCCCTCCACTTT
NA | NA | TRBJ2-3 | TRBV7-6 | CASSLTGSETDTQYF | TGTGCCAGCAGCTTAACGGGAAGTGAAACAGATACGCAGTATTTT
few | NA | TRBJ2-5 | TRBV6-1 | CASSEQGWQTQYF | TGTGCCAGCAGTGAACAGGGGTGGCAGACCCAGTACTTC
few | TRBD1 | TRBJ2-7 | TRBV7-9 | CASSSSTGVYEQYF | TGTGCCAGCAGCTCCTCGACAGGGGTCTACGAGCAGTACTTC